This T cell receptor (beta chain) was captured by sequencing in a study of cytomegalovirus exposure and HLA in healthy donors. Study-wide results and caveats: Researchers reported that a few CMV-associated chains were confirmed in vitro as CMV antigen-specific.

As for this clone: No antigen is known for it.

With 5 bases removed from V and 2 bases from J, the gap between germline ends came to 3 bases. CDR3 length: 10 amino acids. From germline, CDR1 is DFQATT and CDR2 SNEGSKA (reference sequence). Here immunoSEQ multiplex PCR was the method, and the copy in TCRdb shows in-frame clones only, minus some. The table has approximately 230,000 clones, roughly 90% seen once; the top ten hold more than 10%. This chain links TRBV20-1 with TRBJ2-5; D is unresolved. This receptor was obtained from a man aged 18-30 years in good health and CMV-seropositive. The sequencing sample was made of PBMCs. CDR3 amino acids: CSAPQETQYF. The DNA of the CDR3 is TGCAGTGCTCCGCAAGAGACCCAGTACTTC.